Listed here are 21 T cell receptor beta chains from one sample, sequenced in a study of human T cells and chemical hapten exposure. TCRdb processed the RACE reads anew with MiXCR; each CDR3 protein has one entry. The table lists around 110,000 distinct CDR3 sequences, roughly 10% of them singletons, with 2.4% in the top ten. Specified time point: patch test 3, about 24 weeks after DPC sensitization. The treatment denotes: therapeutic diphenylcyclopropenone sensitization with weekly scalp DPC. The input for sequencing was whole blood, taken in connection with sensitization to the hapten diphenylcyclopropenone (DPC). The origin of the receptors is a woman in her fifties or sixties with alopecia areata. Some clones in this sample may be carry-over from other donors' samples.

In this sample, this clonotype turned up a few times. V usage is TRBV18 and J usage is TRBJ2-1; the match to TRBD1 covers 11 bases. Losses at the gene ends were 6 bases for V and 8 bases for J; bases not matched to a gene: 9. There are 15 residues in the CDR3. The germline V gene encodes CDR1 KGHSH and CDR2 LQKENI. The CDR3 nucleotides are TGTGCCAGCTCCCCTAGGACAGGGGGCATGGATGAGCAGTTCTTC. The encoded protein is CASSPRTGGMDEQFF.

This clonotype was observed a handful of times. The genes are TRBV3-1 and TRBJ1-4, with unresolved D. The CDR3 length is 12 residues. Germline lookup yields CDR1 LGHDT and CDR2 YNNKEL (reference sequence). The ends were cut back, 4 bases at V and 7 bases at J, with 7 bases in the middle. The CDR3 spells CASSLGGEKLFF. The CDR3 DNA sequence: TGTGCCAGCAGCCTGGGAGGTGAAAAACTGTTTTTT.

This clonotype has a count of ten or more. The chain has TRBV6-5 and TRBJ2-3, with 9 bases fitting TRBD2. Germline values: CDR1 MNHEY, CDR2 SVGAGI. The ends lost 4 bases at V and 7 bases at J; junction bases unmatched: 12. The CDR3 totals 16 residues. CDR3: CASSFGGSGGGNTQYF. The CDR3 coding sequence is TGTGCCAGCAGTTTTGGTGGTAGCGGGGGTGGAAATACGCAGTATTTT.

This clonotype turned up a few times. V gene TRBV12-3 or TRBV12-4 combines with J gene TRBJ1-3, with D perhaps TRBD1 (6 bases). V dropped 5 bases and J dropped 3 bases, with 14 bases sitting between them. The CDR3 runs 15 residues. For the CDR3, the DNA is TGTGCCAGCAGTGCCACGACAGGAGGTGGAAACACCATATATTTT. Protein: CASSATTGGGNTIYF.

This clonotype turned up a few times. The genes are TRBV5-1 and TRBJ2-3, with TRBD1 identical over 8 bases. The CDR3 runs to 16 residues. V lost 4 bases, J lost 3 bases, and 10 bases stayed unmatched. The germline gives CDR1 SGHRS, CDR2 YFSETQ. CDR3 coding DNA: TGCGCCAGCAGCGCCACGACAGGGGTCTCTACAGATACGCAGTATTTT. It codes for CASSATTGVSTDTQYF.

This clonotype has ten or more counts. The rearrangement joins TRBV21-1 to TRBJ2-1; TRBD2 was called by the table and not checked on the DNA. TRBV21-1 is labeled a pseudogene. CDR3 length: 12 amino acids. CDR3 coding DNA: TGTGCTCCAGCAGCGGGGGTTAATGAGCAGTTCTTC. This translates into CAPAAGVNEQFF.

J is TRBJ1-5 and V is TRBV12-3 or TRBV12-4, with D possibly TRBD1 on 5 matching bases. The germline V and J ends were trimmed by 1 base and 4 bases, with 8 bases remaining between them. The CDR3 is 14 amino acids. This chain's CDR3 is CASSLGTTNQPQHF. CDR3 nucleotides: TGTGCCAGCAGTTTAGGGACAACTAATCAGCCCCAGCATTTT.

This clonotype showed up just a few times. This chain uses TRBV7-2 with TRBJ1-4, with 10 bases matching TRBD1. V shed 5 bases, J shed 7 bases, and the junction held 4 bases outside the gene matches. Germline CDR1 and CDR2: SGHTA and FQGNSA. The CDR3 runs 14 residues. The CDR3 reads CASSAGQGSEKLFF. In nucleotides, the CDR3 is TGTGCCAGCAGCGCGGGACAGGGGAGTGAAAAACTGTTTTTT. Supplemented by reference TRBV7-2 and TRBJ1-4, the full variable domain reads GAGVSQSPSNKVTEKGKDVELRCDPISGHTALYWYRQSLGQGLEFLIYFQGNSAPDKSGLPSDRFSAERTGGSVSTLTIQRTQQEDSAVYLCASSAGQGSEKLFFGSGTQLSVL.

The CDR3 DNA reads as TGTGCCAGCCGAGGGACAGGGCTAGAGACCCAGTACTTC. Its translation: CASRGTGLETQYF. The V call is TRBV7-2, the J call TRBJ2-5; TRBD1 agrees at 9 bases. This CDR3 contains 13 residues. J was trimmed by 4 bases and V by 8 bases; bases with no gene match: 5. The germline V gene has CDR1 SGHTA and CDR2 FQGNSA.

The rearrangement links TRBV12-3 or TRBV12-4 to TRBJ2-5; the D gene is possibly TRBD1 (6 bases). V was clipped by 7 bases and J by 4 bases, with 22 bases between them. CDR3 length equals 16 residues. In DNA, the CDR3 is TGTGCCAGCAACAATGCCGCACAGGGTCCCCTAGAGACCCAGTACTTC. Encoded protein: CASNNAAQGPLETQYF.

Only a few counts were recorded for this clonotype. The rearrangement uses TRBV6-5 and TRBJ2-7; 7 bases line up with TRBD1. CDR3 length: 15 residues. From germline, CDR1 is MNHEY and CDR2 SVGAGI. V shed 6 bases and J 3 bases; nucleotides not matched to a gene: 11. The CDR3 region is CASSTQGTSYYEQYF. CDR3 coding DNA: TGTGCCAGCAGCACACAGGGGACAAGCTACTACGAGCAGTACTTC.

This clonotype was counted only a few times. This chain joins TRBV20-1 and TRBJ2-1; tentatively, D is TRBD1 (5 bases). From germline, CDR1 is DFQATT and CDR2 SNEGSKA (reference sequence). This CDR3 spans 11 amino acids. V dropped 5 bases and J dropped 9 bases, with 11 bases sitting between them. DNA of the CDR3: TGCAGTGCTTGGGGCATTGGTGAGCAGTTCTTC. Translating gives CSAWGIGEQFF.

This clonotype was seen more than once but under ten times. The chain carries TRBV2 and TRBJ2-7; 9 nucleotides agree with TRBD2. This CDR3 has 13 residues. Germline trimming cut 6 bases from V and 9 bases from J; bases unmatched to any gene: 9. Germline loops: CDR1 SNHLY, CDR2 FYNNEI. The CDR3: CASSGAGGLRQYF. For the CDR3, the DNA is TGTGCCAGCAGCGGCGCGGGGGGGCTCCGGCAGTACTTC.

The table lists this clonotype with a few counts. The J gene is TRBJ1-5, the V gene TRBV7-3, with 7 nucleotides matching TRBD1. V lost 5 bases, J lost 5 bases, and 3 bases stayed unmatched. Germline loops: CDR1 SGHTA, CDR2 FQGTGA. The CDR3 runs 13 residues. CDR3 bases: TGTGCCAGCAGCCGAGACAGGGATCAGCCCCAGCATTTT. Its translation: CASSRDRDQPQHF.

A word on this clonotype: A much larger clone sits a single nucleotide away, making a read error possible. The rearrangement uses TRBV7-3 and TRBJ2-2; no clear D. The germline V gene has CDR1 SGHTA and CDR2 FQGTGA. The CDR3 runs 12 residues. Deletions cut 5 bases from V and 7 bases from J, with 8 bases between. The CDR3 loop is CASSPWSGELFF. As DNA, the CDR3 is TGTGCCAGCAGCCCCTGGAGCGGGGAGCTGTTTTTT.

This clonotype was counted between two and nine times. The V gene is TRBV5-1, the J gene TRBJ2-1; TRBD2 aligns across 11 bases. Germline V gene data show CDR1 as SGHRS and CDR2 as YFSETQ. The CDR3 runs 15 residues. V gave up 3 bases and J gave up 6 bases; unmatched junction bases: 5. The CDR3 reads CASSSSGRSINEQFF. In DNA, the CDR3 is TGCGCCAGCAGCTCTAGCGGGAGGTCGATCAATGAGCAGTTCTTC.

This clonotype was recorded at least ten times. This chain uses TRBV15 with TRBJ2-1, with 14 bases matching TRBD2. There are 15 residues in the CDR3. V was clipped by 3 bases and J by 5 bases; unmatched bases: 0. The germline CDR1 and CDR2 sequences are LNHNV and YYDKDF (reference sequence). CDR3 residues: CATSRGLAGDNEQFF. The CDR3 bases are TGTGCCACCAGCAGGGGACTAGCGGGAGACAATGAGCAGTTCTTC.

This clonotype was detected only a few times. The chain carries TRBV6-2 or TRBV6-3 and TRBJ2-2, with D possibly TRBD1 on 8 matching bases. Germline CDR1 MNHEY, CDR2 SVGEGT. The CDR3 totals 14 residues. Between the trimmed V and J ends, which lost 8 bases and 5 bases, there was a span of 15 bases. The CDR3 protein is CASLDREGTGELFF. CDR3 DNA sequence: TGTGCCAGCTTGGACAGGGAGGGGACCGGGGAGCTGTTTTTT.

This clonotype was observed many times. The rearrangement uses TRBV20-1 and TRBJ2-3; TRBD2 might be the D (6 bases). CDR1 DFQATT and CDR2 SNEGSKA come from the germline V gene (reference sequence). Trimming pared 6 bases from V and 0 bases from J, leaving 13 bases between. This CDR3 is built from 14 residues. This CDR3 reads CSAPSSGSTDTQYF. CDR3 DNA: TGCAGTGCCCCCTCAAGCGGGAGCACAGATACGCAGTATTTT.

The chain has TRBV10-3 and TRBJ1-2; possibly TRBD1 for D (6 bases). The CDR3 runs to 11 residues. Trimming cost V 10 bases and J 6 bases, with 12 bases left between them. Germline values: CDR1 ENHRY, CDR2 SYGVKD. The DNA for the CDR3 is TGTGCCAGTTTCGAGGGGGATGGCTACACCTTC. It yields the protein CASFEGDGYTF.

The V gene is TRBV7-7, the J gene TRBJ2-3; D possibly corresponds to TRBD2 (5 bases). Germline CDR1 and CDR2: SSHAT and FNYEAQ (reference sequence). Trimming stripped 2 bases from V and 4 bases from J, with 13 bases between. The CDR3 is 15 residues long. CDR3 sequence (DNA): TGTGCCAGCAGCTTACTAGCCGCACATCCAGATACGCAGTATTTT. Protein product: CASSLLAAHPDTQYF.